Listed below are T cell receptor beta chains from one sample, sequenced in a study of early T cells in non-severe SARS-CoV-2 infection. A single record per CDR3 protein comes from TCRdb applying MiXCR to the 5' RACE reads. This sample has under 60,000 distinct CDR3 sequences; about 10% occur once, and the top ten carry under 6%. The sample comprised whole blood. The source is an adult who was a healthcare worker with PCR-confirmed SARS-CoV-2 infection or an uninfected control (not recorded which). The CDR3 runs from the conserved cysteine through the conserved F or W. The D gene is left open where the match is weak. Clone size appears in some rows only: once, few, many, or a class for an expanded clone.

d_call: TRBD1; j_call: TRBJ1-1; cdr3_length: 14; v_call: TRBV5-1; clone_size: few; cdr3_aa: CASRPDAGGTEAFF; cdr3_nt: TGCGCCAGCAGACCCGACGCAGGGGGCACTGAAGCTTTCTTT
d_call: TRBD2; j_call: TRBJ2-1; cdr3_length: 20; v_call: TRBV13; clone_size: few; cdr3_aa: CASRLGYRRTSGRPRSEQFF; cdr3_nt: TGTGCCAGCAGACTCGGATATAGACGGACTAGCGGGAGGCCAAGGTCTGAGCAGTTCTTC
d_call: NA; j_call: TRBJ2-5; cdr3_length: 13; v_call: TRBV5-1; clone_size: many; cdr3_aa: CASSREDQETQYF; cdr3_nt: TGCGCCAGCAGCCGGGAAGACCAAGAGACCCAGTACTTC
d_call: TRBD1; j_call: TRBJ1-2; cdr3_length: 13; v_call: TRBV29-1; clone_size: many; cdr3_aa: CSVVPRGLGGYTF; cdr3_nt: TGCAGCGTTGTCCCCAGGGGGCTAGGTGGCTACACCTTC
d_call: NA; j_call: TRBJ1-2; cdr3_length: 14; v_call: TRBV6-6; clone_size: many; cdr3_aa: CASMWSQSNYGYTF; cdr3_nt: TGTGCCAGCATGTGGTCTCAATCTAACTATGGCTACACCTTC
d_call: NA; j_call: TRBJ2-5; cdr3_length: 15; v_call: TRBV29-1; clone_size: many; cdr3_aa: CSVESPTGVQETQYF; cdr3_nt: TGCAGCGTTGAATCCCCGACAGGAGTACAAGAGACCCAGTACTTC
d_call: TRBD1; j_call: TRBJ2-1; cdr3_length: 16; v_call: TRBV5-1; clone_size: few; cdr3_aa: CASSLNPTGLNNEQFF; cdr3_nt: TGCGCCAGCAGCTTGAACCCGACAGGGTTGAACAATGAGCAGTTCTTC
d_call: TRBD1; j_call: TRBJ2-7; cdr3_length: 13; v_call: TRBV29-1; clone_size: few; cdr3_aa: CSVMDRLSNEQYF; cdr3_nt: TGCAGCGTTATGGACAGGTTATCCAACGAGCAGTACTTC
d_call: TRBD2; j_call: TRBJ2-5; cdr3_length: 14; v_call: TRBV20-1; clone_size: many; cdr3_aa: CSASPGTSPETQYF; cdr3_nt: TGCAGTGCTAGCCCTGGGACTAGCCCAGAGACCCAGTACTTC
d_call: NA; j_call: TRBJ2-3; cdr3_length: 14; v_call: TRBV29-1; clone_size: few; cdr3_aa: CSGSRRLATDTQYF; cdr3_nt: TGCAGCGGATCCAGGAGGTTGGCAACAGATACGCAGTATTTT
d_call: NA; j_call: TRBJ1-2; cdr3_length: 14; v_call: TRBV2; clone_size: many; cdr3_aa: CASSATTDTDGYTF; cdr3_nt: TGTGCCAGCAGTGCAACGACGGACACTGATGGCTACACCTTC
d_call: TRBD2; j_call: TRBJ2-1; cdr3_length: 16; v_call: TRBV10-3; clone_size: many; cdr3_aa: CAISGPGTSGSYEQFF; cdr3_nt: TGTGCCATCAGTGGGCCCGGGACTAGCGGGAGCTATGAGCAGTTCTTC
d_call: TRBD2; j_call: TRBJ2-1; cdr3_length: 15; v_call: TRBV10-3; clone_size: NA; cdr3_aa: CAISYLAGGLNEQFF; cdr3_nt: TGTGCCATCAGCTATCTAGCGGGGGGGTTGAATGAGCAGTTCTTC
d_call: TRBD1; j_call: TRBJ1-2; cdr3_length: 16; v_call: TRBV7-9; clone_size: many; cdr3_aa: CASSLAGQELGYGYTF; cdr3_nt: TGTGCCAGCAGCTTAGCCGGACAGGAATTAGGGTATGGCTACACCTTC
d_call: TRBD1; j_call: TRBJ1-2; cdr3_length: 15; v_call: TRBV2; clone_size: few; cdr3_aa: CASRIYRGPDYGYTF; cdr3_nt: TGTGCCAGCAGAATCTACAGGGGCCCCGACTATGGCTACACCTTC
d_call: NA; j_call: TRBJ1-1; cdr3_length: 13; v_call: TRBV9; clone_size: many; cdr3_aa: CASSVEENTEAFF; cdr3_nt: TGTGCCAGCAGCGTAGAGGAGAACACTGAAGCTTTCTTT
d_call: NA; j_call: TRBJ2-2; cdr3_length: 15; v_call: TRBV7-8; clone_size: few; cdr3_aa: CASSLGQGRSGELFF; cdr3_nt: TGTGCCAGCAGCTTAGGGCAGGGACGGAGCGGGGAGCTGTTTTTT
d_call: TRBD2; j_call: TRBJ2-3; cdr3_length: 16; v_call: TRBV5-5; clone_size: NA; cdr3_aa: CASSLEAGGSTDTQYF; cdr3_nt: TGTGCCAGCAGCTTGGAGGCGGGAGGTAGCACAGATACGCAGTATTTT
d_call: NA; j_call: TRBJ1-2; cdr3_length: 14; v_call: TRBV7-2; clone_size: many; cdr3_aa: CASSSLREDYGYTF; cdr3_nt: TGTGCCAGCAGCTCCTTAAGGGAGGACTATGGCTACACCTTC